There are many counts of the clone carrying this T cell receptor beta chain. Its cognate antigen is unknown. RNA transcripts gave rise to amplified TCR beta CDR3 regions. RT-PCR in the first round (using the HTBI primer set) targeted the TCR CDR3. TCRdb reprocessed the multiplex PCR reads with MiXCR, giving one entry per CDR3 protein. The sample holds under 250,000 distinct CDR3 sequences, approximately 24% seen once. This specimen belongs to a study of T cells in Graves' hyperthyroidism and ophthalmopathy. Study summary: Peripheral blood was drawn at first diagnosis, prior to all treatment.

Study-wide points: The model forecast ophthalmopathy, anticipating it by a median around 6.5 months before onset. In the blood, most expanded thyroid clonotypes above 0.001 appeared as well.

V lost 8 bases to trimming and J lost 3 bases, with 11 bases between them. Per germline, CDR1 MDHEN and CDR2 SYDVKM. This CDR3 is 12 amino acids long. Fresh peripheral blood, about 10 ml of it, supplied the PBMCs. Sample: blood. This TCR was sampled from a woman between 35 and 50 years old with Graves' ophthalmopathy. The chain has TRBV28 and TRBJ2-7; possibly TRBD1 or TRBD2 for D (5 bases each). This CDR3 reads CASRGAGYEQYF. The CDR3, as DNA: TGTGCCAGCCGAGGGGCGGGCTACGAGCAGTACTTC.